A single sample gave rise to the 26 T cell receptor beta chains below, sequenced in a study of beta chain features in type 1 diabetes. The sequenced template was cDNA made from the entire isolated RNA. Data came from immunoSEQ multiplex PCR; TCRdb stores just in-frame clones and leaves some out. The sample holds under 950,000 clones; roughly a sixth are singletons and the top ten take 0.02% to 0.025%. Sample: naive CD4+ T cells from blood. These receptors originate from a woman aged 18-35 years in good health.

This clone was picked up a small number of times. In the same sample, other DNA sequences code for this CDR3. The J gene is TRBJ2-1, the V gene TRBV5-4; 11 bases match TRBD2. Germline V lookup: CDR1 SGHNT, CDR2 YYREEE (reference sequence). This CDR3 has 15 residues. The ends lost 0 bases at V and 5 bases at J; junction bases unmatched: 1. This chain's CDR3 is CASSLGLAGNNEQFF. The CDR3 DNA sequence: TGTGCCAGCAGCTTGGGACTAGCGGGGAACAATGAGCAGTTCTTC.

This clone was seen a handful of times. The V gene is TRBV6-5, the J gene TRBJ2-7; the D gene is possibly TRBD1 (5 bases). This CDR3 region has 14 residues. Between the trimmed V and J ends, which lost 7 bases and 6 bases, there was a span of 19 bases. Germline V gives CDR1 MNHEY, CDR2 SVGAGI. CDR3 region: CASKVGLSTREQYF. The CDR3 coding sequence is TGTGCCAGCAAGGTGGGGCTAAGCACTCGCGAGCAGTACTTC.

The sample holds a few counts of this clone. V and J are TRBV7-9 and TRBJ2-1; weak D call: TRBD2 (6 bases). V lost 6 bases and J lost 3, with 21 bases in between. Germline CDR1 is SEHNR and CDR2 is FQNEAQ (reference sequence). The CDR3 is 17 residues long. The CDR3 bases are TGTGCCAGCAGTCCCGGAGGGTTTGGCAGGGACTACAATGAGCAGTTCTTC. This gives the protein CASSPGGFGRDYNEQFF. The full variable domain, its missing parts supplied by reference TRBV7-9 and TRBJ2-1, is DTGVSQNPRHKITKRGQNVTFRCDPISEHNRLYWYRQTLGQGPEFLTYFQNEAQLEKSRLLSDRFSAERPKGSFSTLEIQRTEQGDSAMYLCASSPGGFGRDYNEQFFGPGTRLTVL.

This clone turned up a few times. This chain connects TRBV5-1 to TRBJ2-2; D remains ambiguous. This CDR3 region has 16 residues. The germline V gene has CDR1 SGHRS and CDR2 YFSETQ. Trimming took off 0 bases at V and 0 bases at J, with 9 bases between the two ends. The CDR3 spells CASSLVVPPNTGELFF. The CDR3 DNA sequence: TGCGCCAGCAGCTTGGTGGTCCCCCCGAACACCGGGGAGCTGTTTTTT.

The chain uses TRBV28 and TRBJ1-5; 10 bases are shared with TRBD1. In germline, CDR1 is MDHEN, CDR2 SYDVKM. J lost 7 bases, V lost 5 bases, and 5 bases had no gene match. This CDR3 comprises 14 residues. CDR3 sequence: CASSEGQGYQPQHF. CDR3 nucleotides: TGTGCCAGCAGTGAGGGACAGGGGTACCAGCCCCAGCATTTT.

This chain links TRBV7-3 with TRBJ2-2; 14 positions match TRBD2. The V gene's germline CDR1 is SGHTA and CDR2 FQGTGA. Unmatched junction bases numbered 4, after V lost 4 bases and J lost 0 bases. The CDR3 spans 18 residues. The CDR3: CASSSRTSGGTNTGELFF. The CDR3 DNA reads TGTGCCAGCAGCTCGCGGACTAGCGGGGGGACGAACACCGGGGAGCTGTTTTTT.

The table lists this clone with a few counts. CDR3: CATSRERTNYEQYF. The CDR3 DNA follows: TGTGCCACCAGCAGAGAGCGGACAAACTACGAGCAGTACTTC. This chain links TRBV15 with TRBJ2-7; weak D call: TRBD1 (5 bases). The germline V gene has CDR1 LNHNV and CDR2 YYDKDF (reference sequence). This CDR3 is 14 amino acids long. V was trimmed by 0 bases and J by 3 bases, leaving 9 bases between them.

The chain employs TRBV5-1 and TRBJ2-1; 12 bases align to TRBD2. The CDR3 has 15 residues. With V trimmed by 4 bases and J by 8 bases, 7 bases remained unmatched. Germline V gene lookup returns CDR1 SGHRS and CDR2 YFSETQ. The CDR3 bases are TGCGCCAGCAGCCCCCCACTAGCGGGGGGCGATGAGCAGTTCTTC. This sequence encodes CASSPPLAGGDEQFF. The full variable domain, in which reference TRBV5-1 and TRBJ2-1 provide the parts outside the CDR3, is KAGVTQTPRYLIKTRGQQVTLSCSPISGHRSVSWYQQTPGQGLQFLFEYFSETQRNKGNFPGRFSGRQFSNSRSEMNVSTLELGDSALYLCASSPPLAGGDEQFFGPGTRLTVL.

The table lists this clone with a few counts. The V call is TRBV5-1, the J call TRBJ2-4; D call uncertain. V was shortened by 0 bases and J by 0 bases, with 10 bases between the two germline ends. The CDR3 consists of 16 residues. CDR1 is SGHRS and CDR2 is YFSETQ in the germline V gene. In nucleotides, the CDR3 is TGCGCCAGCAGCTTGGGCACGTATACAGCCAAAAACATTCAGTACTTC. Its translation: CASSLGTYTAKNIQYF.

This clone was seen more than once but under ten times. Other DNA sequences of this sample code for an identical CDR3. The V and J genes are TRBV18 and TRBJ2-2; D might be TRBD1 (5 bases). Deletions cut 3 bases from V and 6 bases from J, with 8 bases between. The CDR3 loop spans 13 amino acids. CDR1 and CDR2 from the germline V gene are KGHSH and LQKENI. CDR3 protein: CASSPQGAGELFF. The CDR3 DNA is TGTGCCAGCTCACCGCAGGGTGCCGGGGAGCTGTTTTTT.

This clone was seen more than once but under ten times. DNA of the CDR3: TGTGCCAGCAGTGGTCTAGCCAGCTCCTACAATGAGCAGTTCTTC. This sequence encodes CASSGLASSYNEQFF. This chain links TRBV6-1 with TRBJ2-1; D may be TRBD2 (5 bases). In germline, CDR1 is MNHNS, CDR2 SASEGT. Trimming shortened V by 4 bases and J by 0 bases, and 10 bases separated the two germline ends. The CDR3 is 15 residues long.

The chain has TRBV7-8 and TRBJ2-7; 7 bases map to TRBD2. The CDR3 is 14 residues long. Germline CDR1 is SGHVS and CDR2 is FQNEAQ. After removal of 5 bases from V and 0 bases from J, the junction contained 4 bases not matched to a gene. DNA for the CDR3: TGTGCCAGCAGCAACAGGACTAGCTCCTACGAGCAGTACTTC. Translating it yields CASSNRTSSYEQYF.

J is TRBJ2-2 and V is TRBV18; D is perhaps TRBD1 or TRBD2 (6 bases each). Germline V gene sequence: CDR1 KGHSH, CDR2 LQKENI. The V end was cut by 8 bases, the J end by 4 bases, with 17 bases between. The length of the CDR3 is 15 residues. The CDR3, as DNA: TGTGCCAGCCCCGACCGTGGAGGGGGCACCGGGGAGCTGTTTTTT. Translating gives CASPDRGGGTGELFF.

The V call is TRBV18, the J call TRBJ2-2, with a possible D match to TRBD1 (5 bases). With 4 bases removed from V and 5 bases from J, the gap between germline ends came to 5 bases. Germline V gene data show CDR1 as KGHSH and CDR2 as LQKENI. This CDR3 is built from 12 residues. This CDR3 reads CASSQGTGELFF. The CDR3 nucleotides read TGTGCCAGCTCACAGGGGACCGGGGAGCTGTTTTTT.

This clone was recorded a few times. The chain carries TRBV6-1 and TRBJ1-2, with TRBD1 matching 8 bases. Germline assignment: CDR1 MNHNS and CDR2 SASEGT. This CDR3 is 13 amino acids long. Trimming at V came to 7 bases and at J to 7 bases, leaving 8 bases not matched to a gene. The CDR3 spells CASTRPTGVGYTF. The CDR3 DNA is TGTGCCAGCACCCGCCCGACAGGGGTTGGCTACACCTTC.

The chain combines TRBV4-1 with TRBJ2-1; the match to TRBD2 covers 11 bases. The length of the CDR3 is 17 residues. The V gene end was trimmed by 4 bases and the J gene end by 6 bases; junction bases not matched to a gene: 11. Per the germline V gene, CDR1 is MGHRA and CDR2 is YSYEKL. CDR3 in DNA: TGCGCCAGCAGCCCCCAGGCACTAGCGGGAGTAGGCAATGAGCAGTTCTTC. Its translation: CASSPQALAGVGNEQFF.

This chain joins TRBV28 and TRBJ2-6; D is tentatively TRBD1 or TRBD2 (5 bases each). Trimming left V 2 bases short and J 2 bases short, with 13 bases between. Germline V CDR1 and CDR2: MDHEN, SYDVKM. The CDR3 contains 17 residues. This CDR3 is CASSLGDRTPGANVLTF. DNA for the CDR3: TGTGCCAGCAGTTTAGGGGACCGGACACCTGGGGCCAACGTCCTGACTTTC.

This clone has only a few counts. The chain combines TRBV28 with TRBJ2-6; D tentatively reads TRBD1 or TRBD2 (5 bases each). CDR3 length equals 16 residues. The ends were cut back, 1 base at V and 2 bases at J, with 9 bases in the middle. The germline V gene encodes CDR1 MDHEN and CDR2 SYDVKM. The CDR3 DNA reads TGTGCCAGCAGTTTATTTGGGGGTACTGGGGCCAACGTCCTGACTTTC. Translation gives CASSLFGGTGANVLTF.

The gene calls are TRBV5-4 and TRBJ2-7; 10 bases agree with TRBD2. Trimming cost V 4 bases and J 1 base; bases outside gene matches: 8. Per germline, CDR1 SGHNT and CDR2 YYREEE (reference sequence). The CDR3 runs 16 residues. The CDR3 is CASSTAVAGGSYEQYF. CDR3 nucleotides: TGTGCCAGCAGCACGGCGGTAGCGGGAGGTTCCTACGAGCAGTACTTC. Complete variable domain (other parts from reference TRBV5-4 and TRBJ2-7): ETGVTQSPTHLIKTRGQQVTLRCSSQSGHNTVSWYQQALGQGPQFIFQYYREEENGRGNFPPRFSGLQFPNYSSELNVNALELDDSALYLCASSTAVAGGSYEQYFGPGTRLTVT.

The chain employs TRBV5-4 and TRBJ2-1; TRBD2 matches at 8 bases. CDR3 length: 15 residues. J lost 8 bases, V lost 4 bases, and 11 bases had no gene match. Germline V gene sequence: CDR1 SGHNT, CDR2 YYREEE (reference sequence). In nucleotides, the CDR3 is TGTGCCAGCAGCCAAGTTTCAGCGGGAGTAGATGAGCAGTTCTTC. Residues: CASSQVSAGVDEQFF.

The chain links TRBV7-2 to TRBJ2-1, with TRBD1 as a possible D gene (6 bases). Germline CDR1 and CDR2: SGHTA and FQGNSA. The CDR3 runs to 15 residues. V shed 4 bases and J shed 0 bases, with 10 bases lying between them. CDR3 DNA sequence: TGTGCCAGCAGCTCTCACAGGGCCTCCTACAATGAGCAGTTCTTC. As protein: CASSSHRASYNEQFF.

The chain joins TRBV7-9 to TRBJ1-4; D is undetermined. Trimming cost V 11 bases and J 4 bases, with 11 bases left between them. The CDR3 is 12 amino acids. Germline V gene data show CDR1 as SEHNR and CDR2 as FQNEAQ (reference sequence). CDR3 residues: CAVSADNEKLFF. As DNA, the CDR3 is TGTGCCGTCAGTGCCGATAATGAAAAACTGTTTTTT.

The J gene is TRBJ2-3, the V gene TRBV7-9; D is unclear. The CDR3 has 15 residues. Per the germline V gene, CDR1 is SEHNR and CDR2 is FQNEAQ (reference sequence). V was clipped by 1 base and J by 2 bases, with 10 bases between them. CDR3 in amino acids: CASSLVGYNTDTQYF. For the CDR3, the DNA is TGTGCCAGCAGCTTAGTGGGATACAACACAGATACGCAGTATTTT.

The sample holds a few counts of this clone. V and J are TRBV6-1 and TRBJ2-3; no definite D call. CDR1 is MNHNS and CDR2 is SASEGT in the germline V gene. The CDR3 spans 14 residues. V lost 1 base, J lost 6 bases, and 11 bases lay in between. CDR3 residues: CASSEGQTGDTQYF. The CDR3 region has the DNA TGTGCCAGCAGTGAAGGACAAACCGGGGATACGCAGTATTTT.

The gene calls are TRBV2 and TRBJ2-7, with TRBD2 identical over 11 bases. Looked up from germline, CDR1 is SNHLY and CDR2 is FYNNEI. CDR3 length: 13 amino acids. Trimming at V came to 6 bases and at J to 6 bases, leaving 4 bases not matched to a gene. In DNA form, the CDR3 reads TGTGCCAGCAGGGGGACTAGCGGAGGCGAGCAGTACTTC. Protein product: CASRGTSGGEQYF.

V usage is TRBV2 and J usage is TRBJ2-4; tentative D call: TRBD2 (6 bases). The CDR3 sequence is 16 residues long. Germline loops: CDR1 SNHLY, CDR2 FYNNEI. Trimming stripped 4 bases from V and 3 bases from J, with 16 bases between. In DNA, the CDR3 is TGTGCCAGCAGTGGGTCTGGGCTGGGAGGCAAAAACATTCAGTACTTC. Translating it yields CASSGSGLGGKNIQYF.